Listed below are T cell receptor beta chains from one sample, sequenced in a study of PD-1 blockade in classical Hodgkin lymphoma. TCRdb's table, derived via immunoSEQ multiplex PCR, lists solely in-frame clones and lacks some. The data show about 25,000 clones, 80% seen once. The sample consisted of CD4+ T cells from blood, taken before the fourth cycle of nivolumab. These receptors all come from a human donor with classical Hodgkin lymphoma. The CDR3 runs from the conserved cysteine through the conserved F or W. The D gene is left open where the match is weak. Clone size is not always given. Where it is, it says once, few, many or a class for expanded clones.

clone_size d_call j_call v_call cdr3_aa cdr3_nt
. TRBD2 TRBJ2-3 TRBV5-4 CASSHRGLAGESSTDTQYF TGTGCCAGCAGCCACCGGGGACTAGCGGGAGAGAGTAGCACAGATACGCAGTATTTT
once . TRBJ1-2 TRBV2 CASSVGTAIEGYTF TGTGCCAGCAGCGTCGGTACTGCTATCGAGGGCTACACCTTC
. TRBD2 TRBJ2-5 TRBV19 CASSTIGERGGETQYF TGTGCCAGTAGTACTATAGGAGAGCGGGGGGGAGAGACCCAGTACTTC
few TRBD2 TRBJ2-2 TRBV11-2 CASRPFGGADTGELFF TGTGCCAGCAGACCCTTCGGGGGGGCGGACACCGGGGAGCTGTTTTTT
. . TRBJ2-2 TRBV9 CASSVALAAYAGELFF TGTGCCAGCAGCGTAGCGCTAGCAGCGTACGCCGGGGAGCTGTTTTTT
. . TRBJ1-1 TRBV7-6 CASSWDTYNTEAFF TGTGCCAGCAGCTGGGACACTTATAACACTGAAGCTTTCTTT
. TRBD2 TRBJ2-2 TRBV11-2 CASSSRGGNTGELFF TGTGCCAGCAGTTCCCGGGGGGGGAACACCGGGGAGCTGTTTTTT
. TRBD1 TRBJ1-6 TRBV5-1 CASSFGTGHSPLHF TGCGCCAGCAGCTTCGGGACAGGGCATTCACCCCTCCACTTT
. TRBD1 TRBJ2-5 TRBV15 CATSSRTGVWETQYF TGTGCCACCAGCAGCAGGACAGGGGTATGGGAGACCCAGTACTTC
. TRBD1 TRBJ1-2 TRBV2 CASRTGLSNYGYTF TGTGCCAGCAGGACAGGGCTTTCTAACTATGGCTACACTTTC
few . TRBJ1-1 TRBV18 CASSPSMGNTEAFF TGTGCCAGCTCACCATCAATGGGGAACACTGAAGCTTTCTTT
few TRBD1 TRBJ1-2 TRBV7-8 CASSLGPGGNYGYTF TGTGCCAGCAGCTTAGGGCCAGGGGGCAACTATGGCTACACCTTC
. . TRBJ2-1 TRBV10-2 CASSVAGAHNEQFF TGCGCCAGCAGTGTCGCGGGGGCACACAATGAGCAGTTCTTC
. . TRBJ1-3 TRBV18 CATRRGLGTGNTIYF TGTGCCACCCGAAGAGGCTTAGGGACTGGAAACACCATATATTTT
once TRBD1 TRBJ2-1 TRBV13 CASSLGQGYNEQFF TGTGCCAGCAGCCTGGGACAGGGTTACAATGAGCAGTTCTTC
few TRBD1 TRBJ1-4 TRBV18 CASSRGTGTSELFF TGTGCCAGCTCACGTGGGACAGGGACGTCGGAACTGTTTTTT
. . TRBJ2-5 TRBV30 CAWSVRGETQYF TGTGCCTGGAGTGTACGGGGCGAGACCCAGTACTTC
once . TRBJ2-3 TRBV6-1 CASNRPARTDTQYF TGTGCCAGCAATCGACCAGCGCGCACAGATACGCAGTATTTT
. . TRBJ1-2 TRBV2 CASSEGGDGYTF TGTGCCAGCAGTGAGGGGGGGGATGGCTACACCTTC
. . TRBJ2-1 TRBV5-1 CASSLSGSSSYNEQFF TGCGCCAGCAGCTTATCCGGGTCTAGCTCCTACAATGAGCAGTTCTTC
few . TRBJ2-2 TRBV5-4 CASSFFRGSDTGELFF TGTGCCAGCAGCTTCTTCAGGGGTTCAGACACCGGGGAGCTGTTTTTT
. TRBD1 TRBJ2-5 TRBV30 CAWGQGSAETQYF TGTGCCTGGGGACAGGGGTCGGCGGAGACCCAGTACTTC
. TRBD1 TRBJ2-2 TRBV6-1 CASARRDRDTGELFF TGTGCCAGCGCAAGACGGGACAGGGACACCGGGGAGCTGTTTTTT
. . TRBJ1-5 TRBV18 CASSLIGGANQPQHF TGTGCCAGCTCACTGATTGGGGGGGCCAATCAGCCCCAGCATTTT
once . TRBJ2-2 TRBV5-1 CASSPMGPRHTGELFF TGCGCCAGCAGCCCCATGGGACCGCGTCACACCGGGGAGCTGTTTTTT
. . TRBJ1-2 TRBV29-1 CSVGGLMMGGYTF TGCAGCGTCGGGGGACTGATGATGGGTGGCTACACCTTC
. . TRBJ1-2 TRBV4-1 CASSRGSPLSDGYTF TGCGCCAGCAGTCGGGGCAGTCCCCTATCGGATGGCTACACCTTC
. . TRBJ2-7 TRBV7-7 CASSPGEGGEQYF TGTGCTAGCAGCCCGGGGGAGGGGGGCGAGCAGTACTTC
. TRBD1 TRBJ1-6 TRBV30 CAWTGLRGHNSPLHF TGTGCCTGGACCGGCCTCAGGGGGCATAATTCACCCCTCCACTTT
. . TRBJ2-3 TRBV30 CAWRVGDTQYF TGTGCCTGGAGGGTGGGAGATACGCAGTATTTT
. . TRBJ1-1 TRBV5-1 CASSPRVTDTEAFF TGCGCCAGCAGCCCAAGGGTTACGGACACTGAAGCTTTCTTT
. . TRBJ2-6 TRBV4-3 CASSQAGPHSGANVLTF TGCGCCAGCAGCCAAGCCGGTCCGCATTCTGGGGCCAACGTCCTGACTTTC